Presented here are 22 T cell receptor beta chains from one specimen sequenced in a study of cytomegalovirus exposure and HLA in healthy donors. 60 Vbeta and 13 Jbeta primers were used in PCR. The table came from immunoSEQ multiplex PCR; TCRdb's copy has only in-frame clones and leaves some out. The sample contains about 130,000 clones, under 80% of which appear only once. The sequencing input was PBMCs. The origin of the receptors is a man aged 18 to 30 in good health and CMV-seropositive.

The genes are TRBV5-1 and TRBJ2-7, with 10 positions matching TRBD2. Germline V CDR1 and CDR2: SGHRS, YFSETQ. CDR3 size: 16 residues. The J segment lost 5 bases and the V segment lost 0 bases, leaving 8 bases of the junction unmatched. DNA of the CDR3: TGCGCCAGCAGCTTGGTGGGACTAGCGACATACCACGAGCAGTACTTC. As protein: CASSLVGLATYHEQYF.

The chain uses TRBV5-1 and TRBJ1-2; no firm D call. V was trimmed by 0 bases and J by 3 bases, leaving 9 bases between them. This CDR3 is 14 amino acids long. Germline CDR1 is SGHRS and CDR2 is YFSETQ. The CDR3 region has the DNA TGCGCCAGCAGCTTGGCCGACACCTACTATGGCTACACCTTC. Its translation: CASSLADTYYGYTF.

The chain has TRBV5-4 and TRBJ1-2; weak D call: TRBD1 (6 bases). This CDR3 is built from 14 residues. CDR1 and CDR2 (germline): SGHNT, YYREEE (reference sequence). Trimming shortened V by 5 bases and J by 5 bases, and 16 bases separated the two germline ends. CDR3 DNA: TGTGCCAGCAGGCATGGGAGGGGGTATTATGGCTACACCTTC. It translates to CASRHGRGYYGYTF.

In DNA, the CDR3 is TGTGCCAGCAGTTTCCCTCAGATACCAGTGAACACTGAAGCTTTCTTT. It specifies CASSFPQIPVNTEAFF. The rearrangement uses TRBV28 and TRBJ1-1, with D unclear. With 3 bases removed from V and 0 bases from J, the gap between germline ends came to 14 bases. Germline CDR1 and CDR2: MDHEN and SYDVKM. The CDR3 is made up of 16 amino acids.

This clone has a handful of counts. The chain couples TRBV4-1 to TRBJ2-7; TRBD1 matches 9 bases. Germline CDR1 reads MGHRA; CDR2 reads YSYEKL. The ends lost 3 bases at V and 3 bases at J; junction bases unmatched: 6. This CDR3 has 15 residues. CDR3 protein: CASSHGQGIGYEQYF. The CDR3 DNA reads TGCGCCAGCAGCCACGGACAGGGGATTGGCTACGAGCAGTACTTC.

The chain employs TRBV19 and TRBJ1-2; the D gene is possibly TRBD1 (6 bases). The V gene's germline CDR1 is LNHDA and CDR2 SQIVND (reference sequence). The CDR3 runs to 14 residues. The V end was cut by 4 bases, the J end by 3 bases, with 12 bases between. In DNA, the CDR3 is TGTGCCAGTAGTACTGGACAGAGTGACTATGGCTACACCTTC. It translates to CASSTGQSDYGYTF.

This chain links TRBV19 with TRBJ1-1; 8 nucleotides agree with TRBD1. Germline lookup yields CDR1 LNHDA and CDR2 SQIVND (reference sequence). Losses at the gene ends were 6 bases for V and 2 bases for J; bases not matched to a gene: 11. There are 16 residues in the CDR3. CDR3 sequence reads: CASSPPFRGQNTEAFF. The CDR3 coding sequence is TGTGCCAGTAGCCCACCCTTCAGGGGGCAAAACACTGAAGCTTTCTTT.

The V and J genes are TRBV4-3 and TRBJ2-7; TRBD2 matches at 7 bases. The CDR3 contains 15 residues. With 0 bases clipped from V and 6 bases from J, the junction kept 8 bases outside the gene matches. CDR1 is LGHNA and CDR2 is YSLEER in the germline V gene. The CDR3 here is CASSQDRFGEGEQYF. Written as DNA, the CDR3 is TGCGCCAGCAGCCAAGATAGGTTCGGGGAGGGCGAGCAGTACTTC.

In the case of this clone: Other DNA sequences in the sample encode the same CDR3. The V gene is TRBV5-1, the J gene TRBJ1-5, with D possibly being TRBD1 (6 bases). V lost 0 bases and J 4 bases, leaving 8 bases between the germline ends. Germline V CDR1 and CDR2: SGHRS, YFSETQ. CDR3 size: 14 residues. The CDR3 nucleotides are TGCGCCAGCAGCTTGGAAGGGGGTAATCAGCCCCAGCATTTT. It encodes CASSLEGGNQPQHF.

This clone was picked up a small number of times. J is TRBJ1-5 and V is TRBV19, with D tentatively TRBD1 (6 bases). The germline V and J ends were trimmed by 0 bases and 4 bases, with 10 bases remaining between them. The germline CDR1 and CDR2 sequences are LNHDA and SQIVND (reference sequence). The CDR3 extends over 15 amino acids. The CDR3 sequence: CASSIDMDSNQPQHF. The CDR3, as DNA: TGTGCCAGTAGTATAGATATGGACAGTAATCAGCCCCAGCATTTT.

This clone occurred once. This chain joins TRBV5-1 and TRBJ1-5; 9 bases align to TRBD1. The CDR3 contains 15 residues. In germline, CDR1 is SGHRS, CDR2 YFSETQ. The trim removed 4 bases at V and 2 bases at J, leaving 4 bases unmatched. The DNA of the CDR3 is TGCGCCAGCAGCCGGGACAGGGTGCGCAATCAGCCCCAGCATTTT. This sequence encodes CASSRDRVRNQPQHF.

This chain joins TRBV4-1 and TRBJ2-7, with 7 bases fitting TRBD1. The trim removed 0 bases at V and 2 bases at J, leaving 4 bases unmatched. CDR1 MGHRA and CDR2 YSYEKL come from the germline V gene. The CDR3 loop spans 15 amino acids. DNA for the CDR3: TGCGCCAGCAGCCAAGAGACAGGGAATCCCTACGAGCAGTACTTC. It specifies CASSQETGNPYEQYF.

The V gene is TRBV6-1, the J gene TRBJ1-5; 7 bases match TRBD1. The CDR3 covers 15 residues. After removal of 6 bases from V and 3 bases from J, the junction contained 8 bases not matched to a gene. Per germline, CDR1 MNHNS and CDR2 SASEGT. The CDR3 spells CASRAAGQLNQPQHF. The CDR3, as DNA: TGTGCCAGCAGAGCGGCGGGACAGCTCAATCAGCCCCAGCATTTT.

A single count supports this clone. The chain employs TRBV18 and TRBJ1-4; D remains unclear. The CDR3 is made up of 17 amino acids. Germline V lookup: CDR1 KGHSH, CDR2 LQKENI. The V end lost 3 bases, the J end lost 0 bases, and 14 bases lay between the germline ends. CDR3 nucleotide sequence: TGTGCCAGCTCACCTCAACAGATTTCGGCAACTAATGAAAAACTGTTTTTT. Protein: CASSPQQISATNEKLFF.

The chain has TRBV7-2 and TRBJ2-7; D call uncertain. Germline V CDR1 and CDR2: SGHTA, FQGNSA. The CDR3 length is 16 residues. V was pared by 2 bases and J by 1 base, with 15 bases between. In nucleotides, the CDR3 is TGTGCCAGCAGCTTAAGAGGTTCGGCGGCTTCCTACGAGCAGTACTTC. Translation gives CASSLRGSAASYEQYF.

The J gene is TRBJ2-3, the V gene TRBV13, with 14 bases fitting TRBD2. CDR3 length: 16 residues. The ends lost 4 bases at V and 3 bases at J; junction bases unmatched: 3. Germline values: CDR1 PRHDT, CDR2 FYEKMQ (reference sequence). The CDR3 here is CASSSTSGGATDTQYF. In DNA, the CDR3 is TGTGCCAGCAGCTCGACTAGCGGGGGGGCTACAGATACGCAGTATTTT.

The chain links TRBV6-5 to TRBJ1-1; 7 positions match TRBD1. Losses at the gene ends were 5 bases for V and 3 bases for J; bases not matched to a gene: 9. Germline CDR1 reads MNHEY; CDR2 reads SVGAGI. The length of the CDR3 is 15 residues. The CDR3 loop reads CASSRGQALDTEAFF. CDR3 nucleotides: TGTGCCAGCAGTCGTGGACAGGCTCTGGACACTGAAGCTTTCTTT.

This sequence joins TRBV5-1 and TRBJ1-1, with D uncertain. Germline assignment: CDR1 SGHRS and CDR2 YFSETQ. The CDR3 contains 15 residues. Trimming cost V 0 bases and J 1 base, with 10 bases left between them. The CDR3 sequence: CASSLVLEPNTEAFF. As DNA, the CDR3 is TGCGCCAGCAGCTTGGTGTTAGAACCGAACACTGAAGCTTTCTTT.

The sample holds a few counts of this clone. The V gene is TRBV7-9, the J gene TRBJ1-2, with TRBD1 matching 9 bases. The V and J ends lost 0 bases and 8 bases, in that order; junction bases with no gene match: 7. CDR1 and CDR2 (germline): SEHNR, FQNEAQ (reference sequence). This CDR3 is 15 amino acids long. The CDR3 DNA is TGTGCCAGCAGCTTAGCGGGACAGGGCGGAGTGGGCTACACCTTC. It specifies CASSLAGQGGVGYTF.

The chain links TRBV2 to TRBJ1-2; tentative D call: TRBD1 (6 bases). The germline gives CDR1 SNHLY, CDR2 FYNNEI. Trimming left V 6 bases short and J 4 bases short, with 15 bases between. The CDR3 spans 14 residues. CDR3 nucleotide sequence: TGTGCCAGCAGCGCTAAAAGAGGGGGCTATGGCTACACCTTC. It translates to CASSAKRGGYGYTF. The full variable domain, completed using reference TRBV2 and TRBJ1-2, is EPEVTQTPSHQVTQMGQEVILRCVPISNHLYFYWYRQILGQKVEFLVSFYNNEISEKSEIFDDQFSVERPDGSNFTLKIRSTKLEDSAMYFCASSAKRGGYGYTFGSGTRLTVV.

The rearrangement links TRBV5-4 to TRBJ2-3; D gene ambiguous. This CDR3 has 17 amino acids. V was trimmed by 0 bases and J by 0 bases, leaving 14 bases between them. The V gene's germline CDR1 is SGHNT and CDR2 YYREEE (reference sequence). The CDR3: CASSLGTASLSTDTQYF. CDR3 sequence (DNA): TGTGCCAGCAGCTTGGGTACAGCCTCATTAAGCACAGATACGCAGTATTTT.

The chain employs TRBV7-6 and TRBJ1-1, with D perhaps TRBD1 (6 bases). The germline V and J ends were trimmed by 4 bases and 3 bases, with 9 bases remaining between them. The CDR3 sequence is 13 residues long. Germline V gene data show CDR1 as SGHVS and CDR2 as FNYEAQ. The CDR3 coding sequence is TGTGCCAGCAGCTCAGGACAGTACACTGAAGCTTTCTTT. Its translation is CASSSGQYTEAFF.